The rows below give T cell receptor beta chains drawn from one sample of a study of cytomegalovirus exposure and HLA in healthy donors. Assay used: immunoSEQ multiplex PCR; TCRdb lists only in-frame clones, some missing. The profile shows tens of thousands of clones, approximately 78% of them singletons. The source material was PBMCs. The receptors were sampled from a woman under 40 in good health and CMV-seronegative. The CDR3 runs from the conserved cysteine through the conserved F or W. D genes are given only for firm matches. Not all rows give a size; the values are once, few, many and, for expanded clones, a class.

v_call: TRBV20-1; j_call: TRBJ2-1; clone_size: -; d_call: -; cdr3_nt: TGCAGTGCTAGAGTGCTCTCGGAGTTCTTC; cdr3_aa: CSARVLSEFF
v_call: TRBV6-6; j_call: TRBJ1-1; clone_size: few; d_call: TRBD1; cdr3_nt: TGTGCCAGCAGTTCTGGACAGGGAGCGAACACTGAAGCTTTCTTT; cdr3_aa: CASSSGQGANTEAFF
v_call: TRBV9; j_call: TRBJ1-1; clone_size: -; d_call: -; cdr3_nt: TGTGCCAGCGGGAACTCTGCGGGGCAGCTGAACACTGAAGCTTTCTTT; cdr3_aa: CASGNSAGQLNTEAFF
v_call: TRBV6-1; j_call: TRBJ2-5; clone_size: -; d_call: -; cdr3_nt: TGTGCCAGCAGTCTCTCCAGCCAAGAGACCCAGTACTTC; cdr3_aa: CASSLSSQETQYF
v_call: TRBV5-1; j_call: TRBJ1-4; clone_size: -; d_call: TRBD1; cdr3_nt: TGCGCCAGCAGGACAGGGGATGTAACTAATGAAAAACTGTTTTTT; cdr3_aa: CASRTGDVTNEKLFF
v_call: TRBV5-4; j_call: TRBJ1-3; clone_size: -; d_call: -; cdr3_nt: TGTGCCAGCAGCTTGGCCGGCGGGGCTGGAAACACCATATATTTT; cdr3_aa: CASSLAGGAGNTIYF
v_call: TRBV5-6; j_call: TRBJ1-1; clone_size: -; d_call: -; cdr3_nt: TGTGCCAGCAGCTTGGGGCAGGGTGCTTTCTTT; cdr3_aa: CASSLGQGAFF
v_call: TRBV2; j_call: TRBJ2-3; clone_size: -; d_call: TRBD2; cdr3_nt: TGTGCCAGCAGCCTCCCCCTAGCGGGGGATGCTCCTAGCACAGATACGCAGTATTTT; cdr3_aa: CASSLPLAGDAPSTDTQYF
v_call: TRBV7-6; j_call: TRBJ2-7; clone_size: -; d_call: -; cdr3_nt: TGTGCCAGCAGCTTAAACCCAGGGACCTACGAGCAGTACTTC; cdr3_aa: CASSLNPGTYEQYF
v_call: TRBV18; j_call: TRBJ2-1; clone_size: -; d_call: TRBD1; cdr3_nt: TGTGCCAGCCCTGGACAGGGCTTGGGTGAGCAGTTCTTC; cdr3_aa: CASPGQGLGEQFF
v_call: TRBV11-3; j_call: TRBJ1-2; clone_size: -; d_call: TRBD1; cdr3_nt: TGTGCCAGCAGCGCCGGGACAGGGGGTCGAGTTGGCTACACCTTC; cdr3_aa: CASSAGTGGRVGYTF
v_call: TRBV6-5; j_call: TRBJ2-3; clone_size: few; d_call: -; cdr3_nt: TGTGCCAGCAGTAGCCGGGACTCTCGCACAGATACGCAGTATTTT; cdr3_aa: CASSSRDSRTDTQYF
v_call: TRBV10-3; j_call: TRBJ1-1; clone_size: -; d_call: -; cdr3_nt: TGTGCCATCAGTGAGCAGTCGAACACTGAAGCTTTCTTT; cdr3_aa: CAISEQSNTEAFF
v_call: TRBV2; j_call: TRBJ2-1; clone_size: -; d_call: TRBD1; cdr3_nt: TGTGCCAGCAGGGAGCGACAGGGCCATGGGAATGAGCAGTTCTTC; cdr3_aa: CASRERQGHGNEQFF
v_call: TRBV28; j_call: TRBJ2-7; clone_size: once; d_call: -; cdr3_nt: TGTGCCAGCAGTTTTAGCTCCTACGAGCAGTACTTC; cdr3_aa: CASSFSSYEQYF
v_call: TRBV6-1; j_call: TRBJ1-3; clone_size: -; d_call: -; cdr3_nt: TGTGCCAGCAGTGAACAAGGGGCTGGAAACACCATATATTTT; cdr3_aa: CASSEQGAGNTIYF
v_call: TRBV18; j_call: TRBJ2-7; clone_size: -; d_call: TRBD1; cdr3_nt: TGTGCCAGCTCCCCGTCATACAGGGGGGACGAGCAGTACTTC; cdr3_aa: CASSPSYRGDEQYF
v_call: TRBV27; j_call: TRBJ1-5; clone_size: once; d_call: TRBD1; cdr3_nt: TGTGCCAGCAGCCGAACAGGGGCCGGACATCAGCCCCAGCATTTT; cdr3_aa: CASSRTGAGHQPQHF
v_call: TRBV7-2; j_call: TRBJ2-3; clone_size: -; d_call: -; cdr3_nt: TGTGCCAGCAGCTTAGCTGGGGCGCTTAGGGGGGATACGCAGTATTTT; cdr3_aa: CASSLAGALRGDTQYF
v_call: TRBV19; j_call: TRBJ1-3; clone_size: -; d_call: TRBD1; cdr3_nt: TGTGCCAGTAGTTGGGCAGGGGGGCCGGTGAGCTCTGGAAACACCATATATTTT; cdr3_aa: CASSWAGGPVSSGNTIYF
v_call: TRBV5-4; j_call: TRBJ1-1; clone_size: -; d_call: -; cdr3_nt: TGTGCCAGCAGCTTGGAGTGGGGCGCGAATACTGAAGCTTTCTTT; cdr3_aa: CASSLEWGANTEAFF
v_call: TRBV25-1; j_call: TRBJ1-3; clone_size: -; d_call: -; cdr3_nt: TGTGCCAGCAGTCAACAGGGAACTGGAAACACCATATATTTT; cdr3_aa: CASSQQGTGNTIYF
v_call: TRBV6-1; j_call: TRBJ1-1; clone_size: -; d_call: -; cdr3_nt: TGTGCCAGCAGTGAAATTGGGGGCTCGGCTGAAGCTTTCTTT; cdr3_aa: CASSEIGGSAEAFF
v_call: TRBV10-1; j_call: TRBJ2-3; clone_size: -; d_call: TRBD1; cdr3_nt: TGCGCCAGCAGTGAGGCCGGGACAGGGCGGGCAGATACGCAGTATTTT; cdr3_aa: CASSEAGTGRADTQYF
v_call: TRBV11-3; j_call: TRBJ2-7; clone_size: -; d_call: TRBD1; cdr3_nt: TGTGCCAGCAGCTTAGGGGACAGGGTTGGCGAGCAGTACTTC; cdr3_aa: CASSLGDRVGEQYF
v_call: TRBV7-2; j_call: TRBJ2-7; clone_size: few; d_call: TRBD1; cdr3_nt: TGTGCCAGCAGCTTAGTTCCCCGGACAGGGGGCAACGAGCAGTACTTC; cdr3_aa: CASSLVPRTGGNEQYF
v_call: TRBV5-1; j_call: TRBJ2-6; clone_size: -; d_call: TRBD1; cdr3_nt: TGCGCCAGCGGGCAGACAGGGGCTGGGGCCAACGTCCTGACTTTC; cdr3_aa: CASGQTGAGANVLTF
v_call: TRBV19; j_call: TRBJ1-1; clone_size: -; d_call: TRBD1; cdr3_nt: TGTGCCAGTAGCCCTTGGGACAGGGGAGGCATGAACACTGAAGCTTTCTTT; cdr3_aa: CASSPWDRGGMNTEAFF
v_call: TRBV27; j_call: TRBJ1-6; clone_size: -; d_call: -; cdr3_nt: TGTGCCAGCAGTTTAACAGGGCCTAATTCACCCCTCCACTTT; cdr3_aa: CASSLTGPNSPLHF
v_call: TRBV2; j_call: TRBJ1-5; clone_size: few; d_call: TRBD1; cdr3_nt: TGTGCCAGCAGTAGCCGGGACAGGGGAGTAAGGAATCAGCCCCAGCATTTT; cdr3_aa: CASSSRDRGVRNQPQHF
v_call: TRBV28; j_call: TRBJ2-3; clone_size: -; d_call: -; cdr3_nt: TGTGCCAGCAGTTTACTTCGGTCCTTGGGCGGGCTCCGGGCAGATACGCAGTATTTT; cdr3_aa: CASSLLRSLGGLRADTQYF
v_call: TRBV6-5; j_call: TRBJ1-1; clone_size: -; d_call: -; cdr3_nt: TGTGCCAGCAGGGCGGGACCCGGGACTGAAGCTTTCTTT; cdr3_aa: CASRAGPGTEAFF
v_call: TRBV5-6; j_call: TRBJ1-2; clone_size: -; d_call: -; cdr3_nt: TGTGCCAGCAGCGGTTACAGGACCTATGGCTACACCTTC; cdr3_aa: CASSGYRTYGYTF
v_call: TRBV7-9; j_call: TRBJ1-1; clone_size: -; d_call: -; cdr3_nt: TGTGCCAGCAGACCACCACCAGGGGACACTGAAGCTTTCTTT; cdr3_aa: CASRPPPGDTEAFF
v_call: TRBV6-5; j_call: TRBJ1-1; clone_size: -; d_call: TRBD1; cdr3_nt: TGTGCCAGCAGGGCAGACAGGGCGGCGGCTGAAGCTTTCTTT; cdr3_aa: CASRADRAAAEAFF
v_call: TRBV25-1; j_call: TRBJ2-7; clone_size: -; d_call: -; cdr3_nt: TGTGCCAGCAACCCGCCGGGAAACTACGAGCAGTACTTC; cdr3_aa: CASNPPGNYEQYF
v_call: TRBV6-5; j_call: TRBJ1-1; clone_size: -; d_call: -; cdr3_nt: TGTGCCAGCACTGAAATGGGGGGTAGAACTGAAGCTTTCTTT; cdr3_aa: CASTEMGGRTEAFF
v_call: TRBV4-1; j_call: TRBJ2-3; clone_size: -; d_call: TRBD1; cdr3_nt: TGCGCCAGCAGCCAATATGACGCAGGGACAGGGCCAGATACGCAGTATTTT; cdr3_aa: CASSQYDAGTGPDTQYF
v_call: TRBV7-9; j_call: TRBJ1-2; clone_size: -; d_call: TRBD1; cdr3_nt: TGTGCCAGCAGCCTCGGACAGGGGAATCAAGGCTACACCTTC; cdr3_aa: CASSLGQGNQGYTF
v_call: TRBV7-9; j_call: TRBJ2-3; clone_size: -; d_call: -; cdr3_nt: TGTGCCAGCAGCTTACAGGGGAGGGGCACAGATACGCAGTATTTT; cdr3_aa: CASSLQGRGTDTQYF
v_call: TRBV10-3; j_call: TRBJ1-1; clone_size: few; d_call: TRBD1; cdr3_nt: TGTGCCATCAGTGAGCCCGGACAGGGGGCGGTCGACACTGAAGCTTTCTTT; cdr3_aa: CAISEPGQGAVDTEAFF
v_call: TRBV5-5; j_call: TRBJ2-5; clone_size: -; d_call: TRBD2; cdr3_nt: TGTGCCAGCAGCCTTGGACTAGCGGGGAACCAAGAGACCCAGTACTTC; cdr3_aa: CASSLGLAGNQETQYF
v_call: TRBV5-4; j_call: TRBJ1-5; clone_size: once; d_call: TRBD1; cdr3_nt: TGTGCCAGCAGCCGGGGGACAGGGGTTAATCAGCCCCAGCATTTT; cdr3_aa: CASSRGTGVNQPQHF
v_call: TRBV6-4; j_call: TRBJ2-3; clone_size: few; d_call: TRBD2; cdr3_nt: TGTGCCAGCAGTGAAATAAGCGGGGGCGGGGATACGCAGTATTTT; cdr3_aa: CASSEISGGGDTQYF
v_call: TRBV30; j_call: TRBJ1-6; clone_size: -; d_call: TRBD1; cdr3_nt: TGTGCCTGGAGTGTTACCCCGGGACAGGGAAATTCACCCCTCCACTTT; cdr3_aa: CAWSVTPGQGNSPLHF
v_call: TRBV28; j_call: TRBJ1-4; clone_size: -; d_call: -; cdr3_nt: TGTGCCAGCAGTACAGGGATAACAACTAATGAAAAACTGTTTTTT; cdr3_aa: CASSTGITTNEKLFF
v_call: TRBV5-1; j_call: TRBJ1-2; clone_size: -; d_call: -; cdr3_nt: TGCGCCAGCAGCTCGACTACGACGGGAGGCTACACCTTC; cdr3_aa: CASSSTTTGGYTF
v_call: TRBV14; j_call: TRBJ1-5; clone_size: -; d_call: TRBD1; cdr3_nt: TGTGCCAGCAGCCCGGGACAGAATCAGCCCCAGCATTTT; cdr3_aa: CASSPGQNQPQHF
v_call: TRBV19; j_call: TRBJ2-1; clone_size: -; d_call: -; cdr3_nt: TGTGCCAGTAGTATTAGGACAAATGAGCAGTTCTTC; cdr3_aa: CASSIRTNEQFF
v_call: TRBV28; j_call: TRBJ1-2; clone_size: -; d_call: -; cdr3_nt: TGTGCCAGCAGTTTAAGGGGGGAGGGTAAGATCTATGGCTACACCTTC; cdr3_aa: CASSLRGEGKIYGYTF
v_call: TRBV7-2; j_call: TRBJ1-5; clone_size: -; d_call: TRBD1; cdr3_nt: TGTGCCAGCAGCGCGCGACAGGGGACCCAGCCCCAGCATTTT; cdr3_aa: CASSARQGTQPQHF
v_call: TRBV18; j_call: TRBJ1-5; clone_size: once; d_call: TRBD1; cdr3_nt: TGTGCCAGCTCGCTGGTTTCCGGGACAGGGGCGACCAATCAGCCCCAGCATTTT; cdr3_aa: CASSLVSGTGATNQPQHF
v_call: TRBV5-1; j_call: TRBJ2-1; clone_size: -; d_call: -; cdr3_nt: TGCGCCAGCAGCTTGAGCGGACTGTTCAATGAGCAGTTCTTC; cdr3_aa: CASSLSGLFNEQFF
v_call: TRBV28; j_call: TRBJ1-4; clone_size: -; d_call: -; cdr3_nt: TGTGCCAGCTCTCGAGGCTCTGCAACTAATGAAAAACTGTTTTTT; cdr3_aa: CASSRGSATNEKLFF
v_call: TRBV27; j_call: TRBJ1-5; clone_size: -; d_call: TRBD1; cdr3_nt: TGTGCCAGCAGTTTATGTTTATCCCGGGACAGGGTAAATCAGCCCCAGCATTTT; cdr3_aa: CASSLCLSRDRVNQPQHF
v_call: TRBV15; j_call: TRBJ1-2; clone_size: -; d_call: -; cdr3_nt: TGTGCCACCAGCTCCTCGTTCTGGTTAATCGGAGGGGCGGCTAACTATGGCTACACCTTC; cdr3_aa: CATSSSFWLIGGAANYGYTF
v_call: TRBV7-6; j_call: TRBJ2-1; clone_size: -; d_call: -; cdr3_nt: TGTGCCAGCAGCAGCCAGGGTAGGAGGGACAATGAGCAGTTCTTC; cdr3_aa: CASSSQGRRDNEQFF